The next 16 T cell receptor beta chains were all read from a single sample in a study of CD8 T cells in Susac syndrome. The RNA, roughly 0.5 to 1 ug, was put through reverse transcription using random hexamers. TCRdb independently ran MiXCR on the immunoSEQ multiplex PCR reads; one entry per CDR3 protein. The sample lists some 300,000 distinct CDR3 sequences; about nine tenths were seen once. Sequenced material: CD8+ T cells from PBMCs. These TCRs come from a human donor with multiple sclerosis.

Concerning this clonotype: The junction departs from germline at one end; a sequencing error may be responsible. This chain uses TRBV20-1 with TRBJ2-3, with 7 bases lining up with TRBD2. Germline V gene data show CDR1 as DFQATT and CDR2 as SNEGSKA (reference sequence). CDR3 length: 11 residues. Here the CDR3 DNA reads TGCAGTACTAGCGAGGCAGATACGCAGTATTTT. Protein sequence: CSTSEADTQYF.

The table lists this clonotype with a few counts. V usage is TRBV7-9 and J usage is TRBJ2-1; D not resolved. The CDR3 is 10 residues long. V lost 6 bases and J lost 8, with 5 bases in between. Germline V gene sequence: CDR1 SEHNR, CDR2 FQNEAQ (reference sequence). The CDR3 nucleotides are TGTGCCAGCAGTTTATATGAGCAGTTCTTC. This gives the protein CASSLYEQFF.

The chain carries TRBV2 and TRBJ2-7; TRBD1 agrees at 10 bases. Looked up from germline, CDR1 is SNHLY and CDR2 is FYNNEI. V gave up 3 bases and J gave up 3 bases; unmatched junction bases: 2. CDR3 size: 14 residues. The CDR3: CASSDGQGDYEQYF. The CDR3 DNA reads TGTGCCAGCAGTGATGGACAGGGGGACTACGAGCAGTACTTC.

A word on this clonotype: The junction does not match germline at one end; this may be a read error. The J gene is TRBJ2-1, the V gene TRBV6-1, with 9 positions matching TRBD1. Looked up from germline, CDR1 is MNHNS and CDR2 is SASEGT. The CDR3 runs 16 residues. This CDR3 is CASSEEGGTGYSEQFF. CDR3 DNA: TGTGCCAGCAGTGAAGAGGGCGGGACAGGGTACAGTGAGCAGTTCTTC.

The rearrangement joins TRBV7-2 to TRBJ2-7; no clear D. The germline gives CDR1 SGHTA, CDR2 FQGNSA. Between the trimmed V and J ends, which lost 5 bases and 5 bases, there was a span of 10 bases. CDR3 length: 12 amino acids. CDR3 amino acids: CASSPLFNEQYF. DNA of the CDR3: TGTGCCAGCAGCCCTCTTTTCAACGAGCAGTACTTC. The entire variable domain, with the rest obtained from reference TRBV7-2 and TRBJ2-7, is as follows: GAGVSQSPSNKVTEKGKDVELRCDPISGHTALYWYRQSLGQGLEFLIYFQGNSAPDKSGLPSDRFSAERTGGSVSTLTIQRTQQEDSAVYLCASSPLFNEQYFGPGTRLTVT.

The rearrangement uses TRBV5-5 and TRBJ2-7, with D hard to call. There are 15 residues in the CDR3. Germline values: CDR1 SGHKS, CDR2 YYEKEE (reference sequence). Trimming cost V 4 bases and J 5 bases, with 19 bases left between them. Here the CDR3 reads CASSIADRLRDEQYF. In nucleotides, the CDR3 is TGTGCCAGCAGCATTGCGGATCGCCTACGGGACGAGCAGTACTTC. The full variable domain, in which reference TRBV5-5 and TRBJ2-7 provide the parts outside the CDR3, is DAGVTQSPTHLIKTRGQQVTLRCSPISGHKSVSWYQQVLGQGPQFIFQYYEKEERGRGNFPDRFSARQFPNYSSELNVNALLLGDSALYLCASSIADRLRDEQYFGPGTRLTVT.

The V gene is TRBV18, the J gene TRBJ2-7; TRBD2 might be the D (5 bases). Germline CDR1 is KGHSH and CDR2 is LQKENI. This CDR3 has 16 amino acids. With 4 bases removed from V and 3 bases from J, the gap between germline ends came to 19 bases. This chain's CDR3 is CASSLTIGSGYYEQYF. Written as DNA, the CDR3 is TGTGCCAGCTCACTGACTATTGGAAGTGGTTACTACGAGCAGTACTTC.

The chain links TRBV11-2 to TRBJ1-1; 7 bases are shared with TRBD1. Germline trimming cut 2 bases from V and 4 bases from J; bases unmatched to any gene: 7. The CDR3 is made up of 15 amino acids. In germline, CDR1 is SGHAT, CDR2 FQNNGV. Written as DNA, the CDR3 is TGTGCCAGCAGCTTACCAGGGGGTTGGGGCACTGAAGCTTTCTTT. Translating gives CASSLPGGWGTEAFF.

The sample holds a few counts of this clonotype. The rearrangement links TRBV6-2 or TRBV6-3 to TRBJ2-7; TRBD1 matches 9 bases. Germline V lookup: CDR1 MNHEY, CDR2 SVGEGT. The CDR3 covers 14 residues. J gave up 6 bases and V 6 bases, and 9 bases lay outside the gene matches. The CDR3 sequence is CASSPGTGSAEQYF. The CDR3, as DNA: TGTGCCAGCAGCCCCGGGACAGGGTCTGCCGAGCAGTACTTC.

This clonotype came up a few times. The chain joins TRBV27 to TRBJ2-7; D ambiguous. Germline V gives CDR1 MNHEY, CDR2 SMNVEV (reference sequence). Trimming took off 3 bases at V and 0 bases at J, with 12 bases between the two ends. This CDR3 is built from 15 residues. The CDR3: CASSFVAFNSYEQYF. The DNA of the CDR3 is TGTGCCAGCAGTTTTGTAGCCTTTAACTCCTACGAGCAGTACTTC.

The chain links TRBV15 to TRBJ2-1, with a weak D call TRBD2 (5 bases). Trimming removed 5 bases at V and 7 bases at J, with 12 bases between. Per the germline V gene, CDR1 is LNHNV and CDR2 is YYDKDF (reference sequence). There are 13 residues in the CDR3. The DNA for the CDR3 is TGTGCCACCAGCGAAAGCCCGGGGAATGAGCAGTTCTTC. Encoded protein: CATSESPGNEQFF.

In DNA, the CDR3 is TGTGCCAGCAGTGAGATGGGGGGGGCTTACAATGAGCAGTTCTTC. It translates to CASSEMGGAYNEQFF. This sequence joins TRBV12-3 or TRBV12-4 and TRBJ2-1; the D gene is possibly TRBD2 (7 bases). Trimming stripped 5 bases from V and 4 bases from J, with 15 bases between. The CDR3 extends over 15 amino acids.

The chain carries TRBV28 and TRBJ1-6; TRBD1 aligns across 8 bases. The CDR3 has 15 residues. The germline V gene encodes CDR1 MDHEN and CDR2 SYDVKM. Trimming at V came to 6 bases and at J to 9 bases, leaving 10 bases not matched to a gene. The CDR3 DNA reads TGTGCCAGCAGACCTGCTCGGACAGGGAGTTCACCCCTCCACTTT. It is translated as CASRPARTGSSPLHF.

CDR3 protein: CASSPPLKDEQFF. CDR3 DNA: TGTGCCAGCTCACCACCTCTTAAAGATGAGCAGTTCTTC. The chain combines TRBV18 with TRBJ2-1; D remains ambiguous. Germline V gene sequence: CDR1 KGHSH, CDR2 LQKENI. V was cut by 0 bases and J by 8 bases, with 8 bases left in between. The CDR3 loop spans 13 amino acids.

This clonotype was seen just once. V gene TRBV6-2 or TRBV6-3 combines with J gene TRBJ2-4; the match to TRBD2 covers 14 bases. The CDR3 is 16 residues long. The V gene end was trimmed by 6 bases and the J gene end by 9 bases; junction bases not matched to a gene: 10. CDR1 is MNHEY, CDR2 SVGEGT, per germline. In DNA, the CDR3 is TGTGCCAGCAGCAACAGACTAGCGGGAGGGCTAGGCATTCAGTACTTC. It encodes CASSNRLAGGLGIQYF.

The V gene is TRBV5-4, the J gene TRBJ2-2, with D tentatively TRBD1 or TRBD2 (6 bases each). V lost 5 bases to trimming and J lost 4 bases, with 15 bases between them. Germline values: CDR1 SGHNT, CDR2 YYREEE (reference sequence). CDR3 size: 15 residues. CDR3 residues: CASSFAGGLTGELFF. Here the CDR3 DNA reads TGTGCCAGCAGTTTCGCTGGGGGGCTCACCGGGGAGCTGTTTTTT.